This TCR beta chain was identified during a study of identical twins. The sample holds many counts of this clonotype. As yet, its antigen is unknown. Findings of the study overall: With abundant cord blood beta clonotypes, insertions were fewer; memory repertoires showed no such pattern.

TCRdb used MiXCR to reprocess the 5' RACE reads, holding one entry per CDR3 protein. The repertoire holds hundreds of thousands of distinct CDR3 sequences, with around 12% as singletons. The CDR3 runs 17 residues. Between the trimmed V and J ends, which lost 4 bases and 3 bases, there was a span of 22 bases. Germline V gene lookup returns CDR1 DFQATT and CDR2 SNEGSKA (reference sequence). The sample was also linked to a second study, of yellow fever vaccine responses in identical twins.

The genes are TRBV20-1 and TRBJ1-5; tentative D call: TRBD1 (6 bases). This TCR derives from a woman aged 18-35 years in good health. The material sequenced was PBMCs. This CDR3 reads CSAKVGGPQVFNQPQHF. The CDR3 nucleotides read TGCAGTGCTAAAGTGGGGGGCCCCCAAGTCTTCAATCAGCCCCAGCATTTT.